This T cell receptor (beta chain) was captured in a study of low-dose radiotherapy and immunotherapy resistance in tumors. Across the whole study: Over 26 weeks, cohort 2 got 1 Gy every two weeks, reaching 13 Gy.

This clonotype has more than one count but fewer than ten. Germline trimming cut 8 bases from V and 0 bases from J; bases unmatched to any gene: 11. This CDR3 spans 16 amino acids. Alpha- and beta-chain coverage of first-strand cDNA came from TRAV- and TRBV-specific primers. TCR amplification used 15 to 20 PCR cycles, a constant-region primer and a V-primer adapter. TCRdb fed the reads into MiXCR, producing one record per CDR3 protein. Of fewer than 50,000 distinct CDR3 sequences in the sample, under 30% were seen once. Time point given: after trial treatment. Indicated treatment: LDRT plus nivolumab, ipilimumab, low-dose cyclophosphamide and aspirin (RACIN trial). Treatment of the donors consisted of nivolumab and ipilimumab (plus aspirin, low-dose cyclophosphamide and low-dose radiotherapy). Those eligible were patients bearing advanced solid tumors lacking tumor-infiltrating lymphocytes.

This sequence originates from a male donor with prostate cancer. Sequencing was performed on PBMCs, taken after low-dose radiotherapy plus immunotherapy. The rearrangement links TRBV5-3 to TRBJ2-1; 7 nucleotides line up with TRBD2. TRBV5-3 is treated as an ORF (open reading frame) with a function not yet certain. This chain's CDR3 is CASSGASESSYNEQFF. In DNA, the CDR3 is TGTGCCAGCAGCGGGGCTAGCGAAAGCTCCTACAATGAGCAGTTCTTC.